A single sample is the source of the 28 T cell receptor beta chains below, sequenced in a study of blood T cells in healthy people across ages. Primers used in a second PCR of roughly 6 to 11 cycles were a sample-barcoded 5' primer and a J-beta primer mix. A single record per CDR3 protein comes from TCRdb applying MiXCR to the 5' RACE reads. Of about 930,000 distinct CDR3 sequences listed, just under 30% are singletons. The sample was also reused in another study, on T cells of mothers and their children.

Sample: blood. The receptor source for this set is a woman in her forties in good health.

This clonotype was recorded at least ten times. A read error may produce the germline difference seen at one junction end. The gene calls are TRBV7-8 and TRBJ2-7; D uncertain. Per germline, CDR1 SGHVS and CDR2 FQNEAQ. This CDR3 has 14 amino acids. This CDR3 is CASSLGPPSYEQYF. DNA for the CDR3: TGCGCCAGCAGCTTAGGACCGCCGTCCTACGAGCAGTACTTC.

This sequence joins TRBV6-5 and TRBJ2-3; TRBD1 or TRBD2 may be the D gene (5 bases each). Trimming stripped 2 bases from V and 2 bases from J, with 11 bases between. CDR1 MNHEY and CDR2 SVGAGI come from the germline V gene. The CDR3 has 15 amino acids. CDR3 loop: CASSYEGRATDTQYF. CDR3 DNA: TGTGCCAGCAGTTACGAGGGGCGCGCCACAGATACGCAGTATTTT.

This clonotype was seen more than once but under ten times. The genes are TRBV20-1 and TRBJ1-5; 7 positions agree with TRBD1. The CDR3 has 17 residues. The germline CDR1 and CDR2 sequences are DFQATT and SNEGSKA (reference sequence). J lost 4 bases, V lost 4 bases, and 16 bases had no gene match. CDR3 DNA: TGCAGTGCTAAGACAGGGTGGGGGGGTGTTTCTAATCAGCCCCAGCATTTT. This codes for CSAKTGWGGVSNQPQHF.

The chain is built from TRBV9 and TRBJ2-3; no reliable D call. Between the trimmed V and J ends, which lost 4 bases and 5 bases, there was a span of 20 bases. CDR3 size: 16 residues. CDR1 is SGDLS and CDR2 is YYNGEE in the germline V gene. CDR3 in amino acids: CASSPRGRTPGDTQYF. CDR3 DNA sequence: TGTGCCAGCAGCCCACGAGGACGGACGCCGGGAGATACGCAGTATTTT.

This clonotype was observed a few times. This chain links TRBV27 with TRBJ2-2; 10 nucleotides match TRBD1. This CDR3 comprises 15 residues. CDR1 and CDR2 from the germline V gene are MNHEY and SMNVEV (reference sequence). Trimming cost V 5 bases and J 3 bases; bases outside gene matches: 3. The CDR3 is CASSQGQGDTGELFF. The DNA for the CDR3 is TGTGCCAGCAGTCAAGGACAGGGGGACACCGGGGAGCTGTTTTTT.

This chain uses TRBV7-2 with TRBJ2-5; TRBD2 aligns across 8 bases. The tail of the sequence fits TRBJ2-7 better, so the J call may be wrong. This CDR3 has 18 amino acids. Germline values: CDR1 SGHTA, CDR2 FQGNSA. The CDR3 sequence: CASSLQSGGAVNVYEQYF. In DNA form, the CDR3 reads TGTGCCAGCAGCCTTCAATCCGGGGGGGCCGTCAATGTGTACGAGCAGTACTTC.

V usage is TRBV5-4 and J usage is TRBJ2-1; 9 nucleotides align to TRBD1. Germline V gives CDR1 SGHNT, CDR2 YYREEE (reference sequence). The CDR3 is 16 residues long. Germline trimming cut 1 base from V and 3 bases from J; bases unmatched to any gene: 5. CDR3 region: CASSLWGTGLYNEQFF. CDR3 DNA: TGTGCCAGCAGCTTGTGGGGGACAGGGCTCTACAATGAGCAGTTCTTC.

As for this clonotype: This may be a read error: a much more frequent sequence differs by one nucleotide. The V gene is TRBV10-3, the J gene TRBJ2-7; the match to TRBD1 covers 10 bases. Per germline, CDR1 ENHRY and CDR2 SYGVKD. CDR3 size: 17 residues. CDR3 sequence (DNA): TGTGCCACCAGTCCACGAGATGGGACAGGGGCGACCTACGAGCAGTACTTC. The encoded protein is CATSPRDGTGATYEQYF.

This clonotype was detected many times. The chain joins TRBV6-5 to TRBJ2-7; TRBD2 might be the D (6 bases). Germline CDR1 is MNHEY and CDR2 is SVGAGI. Trimming left V 2 bases short and J 4 bases short, with 21 bases between. The CDR3 runs to 17 residues. CDR3: CASSYDKYRGEVYEQYF. The DNA for the CDR3 is TGTGCCAGCAGTTACGACAAATACCGTGGGGAGGTGTACGAGCAGTACTTC.

The V call is TRBV10-3, the J call TRBJ2-3, with D possibly matching TRBD1 (6 bases). The germline gives CDR1 ENHRY, CDR2 SYGVKD. Between the trimmed V and J ends, which lost 8 bases and 0 bases, there was a span of 15 bases. CDR3 size: 15 residues. The chain's CDR3 is CAIGWGQMSTDTQYF. The DNA of the CDR3 is TGTGCCATCGGCTGGGGACAAATGAGCACAGATACGCAGTATTTT.

The chain combines TRBV3-1 with TRBJ1-1; no clear D gene. V was pared by 0 bases and J by 0 bases, with 11 bases between. The CDR3 consists of 16 residues. Germline CDR1 LGHDT, CDR2 YNNKEL (reference sequence). The CDR3 loop reads CASSQEGSGVNTEAFF. The CDR3 DNA sequence: TGTGCCAGCAGCCAAGAGGGGTCCGGGGTGAACACTGAAGCTTTCTTT.

This clonotype was observed a few times. CDR3 DNA: TGTGCCAGCAGCTTAACGAGTATGAATCAGCCCCAGCATTTT. The encoded protein is CASSLTSMNQPQHF. The chain links TRBV7-9 to TRBJ1-5; no reliable D call. In germline, CDR1 is SEHNR, CDR2 FQNEAQ (reference sequence). The CDR3 sequence is 14 residues long. The ends were cut back, 2 bases at V and 4 bases at J, with 9 bases in the middle.

This clonotype occurred a few times. The chain links TRBV6-2 or TRBV6-3 to TRBJ2-1; D uncertain. Germline-derived CDR1 and CDR2 are MNHEY and SVGEGT. The ends were cut back, 9 bases at V and 1 base at J, with 10 bases in the middle. The CDR3 is made up of 13 amino acids. In DNA form, the CDR3 reads TGTGCCAGTCACTCTAGGTCCTACAATGAGCAGTTCTTC. Encoded protein: CASHSRSYNEQFF.

This chain links TRBV11-2 with TRBJ2-1; D not resolved. The CDR3 loop spans 15 amino acids. V lost 1 base and J 2 bases, leaving 9 bases between the germline ends. Germline CDR1 and CDR2: SGHAT and FQNNGV. This CDR3 is CASSLVATPYNEQFF. CDR3 nucleotides: TGTGCCAGCAGCTTAGTAGCAACACCCTACAATGAGCAGTTCTTC.

In DNA, the CDR3 is TGTGCCAGCAGTTTCTCGGTCCAGGAGACCCAGTACTTC. Its protein is CASSFSVQETQYF. The chain uses TRBV28 and TRBJ2-5, with no clear D. The CDR3 covers 13 residues. V lost 3 bases, J lost 5 bases, and 10 bases lay in between. Germline loops: CDR1 MDHEN, CDR2 SYDVKM.

The genes are TRBV7-2 and TRBJ2-2; D might be TRBD1 (6 bases). V lost 1 base to trimming and J lost 5 bases, with 11 bases between them. This CDR3 comprises 15 residues. CDR1 and CDR2 (germline): SGHTA, FQGNSA. The CDR3 spells CASSLGTVVTGELFF. CDR3 nucleotides: TGTGCCAGCAGCTTAGGGACAGTGGTAACCGGGGAGCTGTTTTTT.

With respect to this clonotype: One end of the junction is discordant with germline, which a read error may explain. The chain combines TRBV7-9 with TRBJ2-7, with TRBD2 as a possible D gene (6 bases). Matching the DNA end better, TRBJ2-5 makes the J call doubtful. Germline V CDR1 and CDR2: SEHNR, FQNEAQ (reference sequence). The CDR3 has 15 residues. The CDR3 loop reads CTSSYVGDSAETQYF. Written as DNA, the CDR3 is TGTACCAGCAGCTACGTCGGGGACTCAGCAGAGACCCAGTACTTC.

This clonotype was seen at least ten times. The genes are TRBV27 and TRBJ1-2; 8 nucleotides line up with TRBD1. Trimming removed 4 bases from V and 8 bases from J; junction bases left unmatched: 3. Germline loops: CDR1 MNHEY, CDR2 SMNVEV (reference sequence). The CDR3 loop spans 12 amino acids. The CDR3 bases are TGTGCCAGCAGTTCAGGGGGCAGCGGCTACACCTTC. This encodes CASSSGGSGYTF.

This clonotype has ten or more counts. V and J are TRBV5-1 and TRBJ2-3; perhaps TRBD2 as D (6 bases). There are 15 residues in the CDR3. CDR1 is SGHRS, CDR2 YFSETQ, per germline. The ends were cut back, 0 bases at V and 4 bases at J, with 12 bases in the middle. The CDR3 spells CASSLATRGPDTQYF. CDR3 nucleotides: TGCGCCAGCAGCTTGGCGACTAGGGGCCCAGATACGCAGTATTTT.

Concerning this clonotype: Sequence at one end of the junction differs from germline and may be a read error. The gene calls are TRBV7-2 and TRBJ1-2; maybe TRBD1 (6 bases). Germline loops: CDR1 SGHTA, CDR2 FQGNSA. The CDR3 spans 16 residues. The CDR3 DNA reads TGCGCCAGCAGCCAAGATTTAATTCGGGACACCTATGGCTACACCTTC. This sequence encodes CASSQDLIRDTYGYTF.

This clonotype came up a few times. The J gene is TRBJ1-2, the V gene TRBV20-1; D call uncertain. The CDR3 contains 13 residues. V lost 0 bases, J lost 6 bases, and 11 bases lay in between. Germline values: CDR1 DFQATT, CDR2 SNEGSKA (reference sequence). The CDR3 bases are TGCAGTGCTAGAGATAACTGGGAAGATGGCTACACCTTC. This sequence encodes CSARDNWEDGYTF.

V gene TRBV11-2 combines with J gene TRBJ1-5; D remains unclear. The CDR3 has 14 residues. Per germline, CDR1 SGHAT and CDR2 FQNNGV. Trimming stripped 0 bases from V and 1 base from J, with 4 bases between. The CDR3 bases are TGTGCCAGCAGCTTAGAAGAAAGCAATCAGCCCCAGCATTTT. It yields the protein CASSLEESNQPQHF.

V is TRBV9 and J is TRBJ1-2; TRBD1 aligns across 7 bases. Looked up from germline, CDR1 is SGDLS and CDR2 is YYNGEE. This CDR3 is built from 13 residues. With 3 bases clipped from V and 7 bases from J, the junction kept 6 bases outside the gene matches. The DNA for the CDR3 is TGTGCCAGCAGCGACAGGGGTTATTCTGGCTACACCTTC. This codes for CASSDRGYSGYTF. Using reference TRBV9 and TRBJ1-2 for the parts outside the CDR3, the full variable domain is DSGVTQTPKHLITATGQRVTLRCSPRSGDLSVYWYQQSLDQGLQFLIQYYNGEERAKGNILERFSAQQFPDLHSELNLSSLELGDSALYFCASSDRGYSGYTFGSGTRLTVV.

The rearrangement uses TRBV5-1 and TRBJ2-2; 9 bases are a match to TRBD2. Per the germline V gene, CDR1 is SGHRS and CDR2 is YFSETQ. CDR3 length: 17 residues. V trimming: 1 base; J trimming: 1 base; junction bases outside the gene matches: 5. CDR3 sequence (DNA): TGCGCCAGCAGCTTGCCCCCAGCGGGGGGGAACACCGGGGAGCTGTTTTTT. This sequence encodes CASSLPPAGGNTGELFF.

This clonotype was seen a handful of times. Its ends do not fully match the called genes, so a read error is possible. The V and J genes are TRBV20-1 and TRBJ2-5; 11 bases align to TRBD2. CDR1 is DFQATT and CDR2 is SNEGSKA in the germline V gene (reference sequence). This CDR3 spans 15 amino acids. The CDR3 bases are TGCAGTGTTAGAGATGTACTAGCGGGGGCGGAGACCCAGTACTTC. Its protein is CSVRDVLAGAETQYF.

This clonotype was seen ten or more times. The rearrangement uses TRBV4-2 and TRBJ2-1, with D possibly matching TRBD2 (6 bases). The CDR3 totals 14 residues. The germline gives CDR1 LGHNA, CDR2 YNFKEQ. The V end lost 10 bases, the J end lost 5 bases, and 18 bases lay between the germline ends. The CDR3 region has the DNA TGTGCCACCTCCCAAGCGGGTAGAGACAATGAGCAGTTCTTC. This translates into CATSQAGRDNEQFF.

This clonotype was detected a few times. V usage is TRBV20-1 and J usage is TRBJ1-1, with D perhaps matching TRBD1 (6 bases). Germline CDR1 reads DFQATT; CDR2 reads SNEGSKA (reference sequence). Trimming shortened V by 6 bases and J by 7 bases, and 9 bases separated the two germline ends. This CDR3 has 10 residues. This chain's CDR3 is CSARTDEAFF. The CDR3 region has the DNA TGCAGTGCAAGGACAGATGAAGCTTTCTTT.

Note on this clonotype: The junction shows a germline mismatch at one end, possibly a read error. The rearrangement joins TRBV5-5 to TRBJ1-5; D is ambiguous. The CDR3 totals 13 residues. Germline V gene lookup returns CDR1 SGHKS and CDR2 YYEKEE (reference sequence). DNA of the CDR3: TGTGCCGGCAGCTTGACGCGTAATCAGCCCCAGCATTTT. Protein sequence: CAGSLTRNQPQHF.